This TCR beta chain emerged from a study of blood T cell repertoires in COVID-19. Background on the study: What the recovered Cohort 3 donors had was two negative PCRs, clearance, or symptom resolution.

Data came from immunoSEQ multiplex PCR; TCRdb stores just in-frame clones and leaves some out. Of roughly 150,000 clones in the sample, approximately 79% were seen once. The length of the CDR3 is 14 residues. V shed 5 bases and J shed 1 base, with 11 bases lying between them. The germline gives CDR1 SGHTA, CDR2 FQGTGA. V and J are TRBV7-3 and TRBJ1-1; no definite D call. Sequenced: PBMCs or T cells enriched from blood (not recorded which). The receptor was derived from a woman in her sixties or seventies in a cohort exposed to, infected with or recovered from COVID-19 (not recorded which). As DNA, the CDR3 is TGTGCCAGCAGCGACCAACCAGGGAACACTGAAGCTTTCTTT. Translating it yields CASSDQPGNTEAFF.